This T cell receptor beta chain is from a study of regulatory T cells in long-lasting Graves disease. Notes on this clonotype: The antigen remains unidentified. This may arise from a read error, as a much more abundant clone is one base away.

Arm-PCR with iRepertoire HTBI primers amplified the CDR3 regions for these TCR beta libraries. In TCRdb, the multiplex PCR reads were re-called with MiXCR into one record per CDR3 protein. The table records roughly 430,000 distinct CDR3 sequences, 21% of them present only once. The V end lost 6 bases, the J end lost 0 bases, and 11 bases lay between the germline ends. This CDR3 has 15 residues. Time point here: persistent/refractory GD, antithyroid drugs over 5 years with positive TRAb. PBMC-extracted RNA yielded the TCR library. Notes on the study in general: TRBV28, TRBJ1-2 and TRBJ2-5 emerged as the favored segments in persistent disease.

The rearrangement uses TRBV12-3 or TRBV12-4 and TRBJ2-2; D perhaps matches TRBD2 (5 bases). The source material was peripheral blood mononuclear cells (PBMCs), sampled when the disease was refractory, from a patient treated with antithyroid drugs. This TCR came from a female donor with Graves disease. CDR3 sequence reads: CASRWETTNTGELFF. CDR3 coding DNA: TGTGCCAGCAGATGGGAGACGACGAACACCGGGGAGCTGTTTTTT.